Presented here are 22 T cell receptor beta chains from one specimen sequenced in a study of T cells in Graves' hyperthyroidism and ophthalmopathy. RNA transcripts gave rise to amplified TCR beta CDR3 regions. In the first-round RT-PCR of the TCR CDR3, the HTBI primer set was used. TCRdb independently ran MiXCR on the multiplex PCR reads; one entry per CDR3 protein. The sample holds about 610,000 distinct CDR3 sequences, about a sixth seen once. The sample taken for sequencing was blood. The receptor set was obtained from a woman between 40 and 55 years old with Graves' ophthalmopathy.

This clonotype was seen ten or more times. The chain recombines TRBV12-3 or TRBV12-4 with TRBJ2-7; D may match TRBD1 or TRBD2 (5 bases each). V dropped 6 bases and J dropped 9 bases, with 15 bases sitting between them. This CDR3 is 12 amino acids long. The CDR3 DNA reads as TGTGCCAGCAGCTCCGGGGCCCTCGGGCAGTACTTC. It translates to CASSSGALGQYF.

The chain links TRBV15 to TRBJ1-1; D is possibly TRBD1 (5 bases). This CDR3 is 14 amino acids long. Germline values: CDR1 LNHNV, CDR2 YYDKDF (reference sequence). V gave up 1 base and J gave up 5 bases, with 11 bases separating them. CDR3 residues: CATSRVQGGTEAFF. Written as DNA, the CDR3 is TGTGCCACCAGCAGAGTGCAGGGAGGAACTGAAGCTTTCTTT.

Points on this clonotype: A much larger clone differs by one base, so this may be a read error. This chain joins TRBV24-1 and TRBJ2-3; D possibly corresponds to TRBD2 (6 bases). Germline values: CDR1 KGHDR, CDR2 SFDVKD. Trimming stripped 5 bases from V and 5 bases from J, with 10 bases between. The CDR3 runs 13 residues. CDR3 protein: CATSVDGRDTQYF. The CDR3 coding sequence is TGTGCCACCAGTGTAGACGGGAGAGATACGCAGTATTTT.

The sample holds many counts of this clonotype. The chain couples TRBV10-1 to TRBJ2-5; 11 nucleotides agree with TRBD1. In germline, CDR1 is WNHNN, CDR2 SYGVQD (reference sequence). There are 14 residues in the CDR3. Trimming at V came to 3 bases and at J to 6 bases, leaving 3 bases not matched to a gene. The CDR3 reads CASSDGQGAKTQYF. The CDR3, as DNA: TGCGCCAGCAGTGATGGACAGGGGGCGAAGACCCAGTACTTC.

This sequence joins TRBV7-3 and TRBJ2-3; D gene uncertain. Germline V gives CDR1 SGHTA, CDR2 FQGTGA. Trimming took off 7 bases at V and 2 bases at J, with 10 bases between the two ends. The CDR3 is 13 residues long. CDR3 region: CASTFSTTDTQYF. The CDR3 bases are TGTGCCAGCACCTTCTCTACCACAGATACGCAGTATTTT. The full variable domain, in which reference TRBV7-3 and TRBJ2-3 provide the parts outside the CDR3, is GAGVSQTPSNKVTEKGKYVELRCDPISGHTALYWYRQSLGQGPEFLIYFQGTGAADDSGLPNDRFFAVRPEGSVSTLKIQRTERGDSAVYLCASTFSTTDTQYFGPGTRLTVL.

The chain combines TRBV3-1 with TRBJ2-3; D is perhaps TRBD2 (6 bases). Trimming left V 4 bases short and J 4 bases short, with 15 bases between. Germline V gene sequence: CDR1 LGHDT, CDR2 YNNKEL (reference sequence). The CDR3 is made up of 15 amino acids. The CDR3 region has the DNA TGTGCCAGCAGCCCAGGAGGGATTTTGGCAGATACGCAGTATTTT. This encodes CASSPGGILADTQYF.

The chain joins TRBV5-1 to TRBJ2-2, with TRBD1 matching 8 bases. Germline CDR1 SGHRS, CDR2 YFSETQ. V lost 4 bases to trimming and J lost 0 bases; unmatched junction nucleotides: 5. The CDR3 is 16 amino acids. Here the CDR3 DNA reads TGCGCCAGCAGCATCGACAGGGGCGCGAACACCGGGGAGCTGTTTTTT. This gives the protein CASSIDRGANTGELFF.

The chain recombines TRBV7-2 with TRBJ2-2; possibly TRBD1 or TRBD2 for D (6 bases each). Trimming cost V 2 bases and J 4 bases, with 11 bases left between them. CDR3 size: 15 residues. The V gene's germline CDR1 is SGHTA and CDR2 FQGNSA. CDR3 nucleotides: TGTGCCAGCAGCTTACTTAAGGGGGGCACCGGGGAGCTGTTTTTT. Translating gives CASSLLKGGTGELFF.

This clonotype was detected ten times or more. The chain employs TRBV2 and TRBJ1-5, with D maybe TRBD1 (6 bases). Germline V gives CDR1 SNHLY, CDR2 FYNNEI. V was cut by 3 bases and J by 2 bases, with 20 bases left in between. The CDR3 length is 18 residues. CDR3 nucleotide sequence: TGTGCCAGCAGTGACCGGCAGGGGTCCCGGGGTGGCAATCAGCCCCAGCATTTT. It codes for CASSDRQGSRGGNQPQHF.

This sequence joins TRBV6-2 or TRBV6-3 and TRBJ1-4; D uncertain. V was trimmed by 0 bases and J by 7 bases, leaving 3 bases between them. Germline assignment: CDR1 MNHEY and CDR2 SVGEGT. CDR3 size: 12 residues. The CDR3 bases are TGTGCCAGCAGTTACTCGGGTGAAAAACTGTTTTTT. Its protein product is CASSYSGEKLFF.

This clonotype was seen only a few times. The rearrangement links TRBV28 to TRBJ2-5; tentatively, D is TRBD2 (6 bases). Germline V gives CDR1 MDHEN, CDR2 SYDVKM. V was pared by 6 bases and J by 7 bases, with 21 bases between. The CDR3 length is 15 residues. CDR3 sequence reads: CASRPVSGWLRTQYF. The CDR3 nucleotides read TGTGCCAGCAGACCTGTTAGCGGATGGCTTCGGACCCAGTACTTC.

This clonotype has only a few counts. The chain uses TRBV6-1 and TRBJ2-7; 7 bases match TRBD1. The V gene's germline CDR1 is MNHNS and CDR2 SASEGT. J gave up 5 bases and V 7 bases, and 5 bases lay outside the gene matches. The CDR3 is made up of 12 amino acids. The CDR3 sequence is CASNDRAHEQYF. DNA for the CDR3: TGTGCCAGCAACGACAGGGCGCACGAGCAGTACTTC.

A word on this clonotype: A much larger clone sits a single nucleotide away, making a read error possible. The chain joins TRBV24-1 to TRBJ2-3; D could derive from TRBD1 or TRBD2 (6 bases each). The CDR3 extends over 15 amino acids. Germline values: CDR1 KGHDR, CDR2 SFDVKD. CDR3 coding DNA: TGTGGCACCGCACCGGGGGCCGAGGCCACAGATACGCAGTATTTT. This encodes CGTAPGAEATDTQYF.

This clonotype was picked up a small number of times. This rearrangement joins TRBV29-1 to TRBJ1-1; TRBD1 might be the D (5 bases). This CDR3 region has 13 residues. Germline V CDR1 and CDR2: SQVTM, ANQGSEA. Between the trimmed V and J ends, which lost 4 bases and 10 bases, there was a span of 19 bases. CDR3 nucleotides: TGCAGCGTTGGGGGGACGGCGTGGGAAGGAGCTTTCTTT. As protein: CSVGGTAWEGAFF.

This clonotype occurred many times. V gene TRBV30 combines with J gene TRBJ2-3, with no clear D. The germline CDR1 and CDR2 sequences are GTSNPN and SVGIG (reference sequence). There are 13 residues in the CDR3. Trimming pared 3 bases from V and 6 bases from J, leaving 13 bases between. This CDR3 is CAWRSNPHDTQYF. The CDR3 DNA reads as TGTGCCTGGAGGTCCAACCCCCACGATACGCAGTATTTT.

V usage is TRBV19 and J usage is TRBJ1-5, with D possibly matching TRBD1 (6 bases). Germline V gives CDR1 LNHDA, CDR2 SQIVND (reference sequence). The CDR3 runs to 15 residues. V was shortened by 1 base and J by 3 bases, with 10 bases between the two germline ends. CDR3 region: CASSIAGQINQPQHF. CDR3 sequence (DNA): TGTGCCAGTAGTATAGCCGGACAGATCAATCAGCCCCAGCATTTT.

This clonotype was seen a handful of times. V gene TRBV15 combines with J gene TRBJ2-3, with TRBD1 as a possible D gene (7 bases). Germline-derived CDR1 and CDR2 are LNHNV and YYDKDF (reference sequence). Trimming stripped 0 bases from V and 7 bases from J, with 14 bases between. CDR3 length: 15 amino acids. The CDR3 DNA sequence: TGTGCCACCAGCAGAGATAGGAGGGGACAGTATACGCAGTATTTT. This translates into CATSRDRRGQYTQYF.

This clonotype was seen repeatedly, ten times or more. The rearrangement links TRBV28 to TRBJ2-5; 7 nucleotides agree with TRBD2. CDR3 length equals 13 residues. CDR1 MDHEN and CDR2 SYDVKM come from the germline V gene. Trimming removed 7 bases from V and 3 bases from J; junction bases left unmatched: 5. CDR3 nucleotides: TGTGCCAGCACCTTGGGAGGGAAAGAGACCCAGTACTTC. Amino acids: CASTLGGKETQYF.

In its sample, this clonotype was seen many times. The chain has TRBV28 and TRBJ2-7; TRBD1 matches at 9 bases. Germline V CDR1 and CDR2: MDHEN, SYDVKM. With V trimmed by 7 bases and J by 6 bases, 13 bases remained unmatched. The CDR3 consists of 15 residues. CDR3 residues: CASTGGDRDYGEQYF. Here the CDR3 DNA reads TGTGCCAGCACGGGTGGGGACAGGGATTATGGCGAGCAGTACTTC.

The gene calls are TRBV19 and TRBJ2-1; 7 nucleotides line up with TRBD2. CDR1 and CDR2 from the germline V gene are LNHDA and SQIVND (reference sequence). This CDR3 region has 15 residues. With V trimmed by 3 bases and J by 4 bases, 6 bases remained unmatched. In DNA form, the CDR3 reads TGTGCCAGTAGTATCGGCGGGAGTAGGTACAATGAGCAGTTCTTC. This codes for CASSIGGSRYNEQFF.

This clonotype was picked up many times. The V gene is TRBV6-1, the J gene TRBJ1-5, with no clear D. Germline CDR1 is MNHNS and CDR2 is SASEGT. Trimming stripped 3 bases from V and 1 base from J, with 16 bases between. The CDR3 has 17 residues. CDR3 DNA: TGTGCCAGCAGTGAGTCCCGGGGAGGAAGGAGCAATCAGCCCCAGCATTTT. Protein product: CASSESRGGRSNQPQHF.

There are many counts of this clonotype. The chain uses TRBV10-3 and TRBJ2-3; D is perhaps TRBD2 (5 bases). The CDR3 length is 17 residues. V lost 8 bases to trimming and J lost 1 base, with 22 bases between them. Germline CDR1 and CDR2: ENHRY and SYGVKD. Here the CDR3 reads CAIGVWEQGRGTDTQYF. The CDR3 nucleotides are TGTGCCATCGGGGTTTGGGAGCAAGGGCGGGGCACAGATACGCAGTATTTT.